The sequence of this TCR beta chain was determined in a study of shared clonotypes between healthy human individuals. Unsorted samples relied on about 90 million PBMCs, which served as the source of genomic DNA. Sequencing of unsorted PBMC DNA was carried out using ten immunoSEQ deep assay plates. Clones were read by immunoSEQ multiplex PCR, and TCRdb kept only the in-frame ones, dropping some. This sample has some 500,000 clones, with about 80% found just once. As concerns this clone: The same CDR3 also results from other DNA sequences found in this sample.

Material: PBMCs. The origin of this receptor is a middle-aged woman in good health. Some clones in this sample may be carry-over from other donors' samples.

The CDR3, as DNA: TGTGCCAGCAGTCCCCTCTACGAGCAGTACTTC. Translating gives CASSPLYEQYF. V gene TRBV28 combines with J gene TRBJ2-7, with D uncertain. CDR1 MDHEN and CDR2 SYDVKM come from the germline V gene. CDR3 length: 11 amino acids. Trimming took off 5 bases at V and 3 bases at J, with 5 bases between the two ends.